The rows below give T cell receptor beta chains drawn from one sample of a study of cytomegalovirus exposure and HLA in healthy donors. The repertoire was sequenced with immunoSEQ multiplex PCR; TCRdb's copy has only in-frame clones and lacks some. In the table there are tens of thousands of clones, roughly 95% of which are singletons. The sequencing input was PBMCs. Receptor source: a woman in her late teens or twenties in good health and CMV-seropositive. CDR3s include the opening cysteine and the closing phenylalanine or tryptophan. Fields, in order: D gene, J gene, clone size, V gene, CDR3 DNA, CDR3 protein. D genes are given only for firm matches. The listing skips clone size in some rows; elsewhere it reads once, few, many or a size class.

>-|TRBJ2-1|once|TRBV20-1
TGCAGTGCCCTAGTAAAATATGAGCAGTTCTTC
CSALVKYEQFF
>TRBD2|TRBJ2-5|-|TRBV6-6
TGTGCCAGTCACTCACGGGGGGGGGTAGTCCAAGAGACCCAGTACTTC
CASHSRGGVVQETQYF
>TRBD1|TRBJ2-7|few|TRBV10-3
TGTGCCATCAGCCCCGGGACAGGGGTTGGCGAGCAGTACTTC
CAISPGTGVGEQYF
>TRBD2|TRBJ2-1|-|TRBV5-1
TGCGCCAGTACTAGCGGGCGTCACAATGAGCAGTTCTTC
CASTSGRHNEQFF
>TRBD1|TRBJ2-7|-|TRBV6-1
TGTGCCAGCAGTCCAGACAGGGTGGCGCAGTACTTC
CASSPDRVAQYF
>-|TRBJ1-5|-|TRBV19
TGTGCCAGTAGTATCAGGAATAGCAATCAGCCCCAGCATTTT
CASSIRNSNQPQHF
>TRBD2|TRBJ2-5|few|TRBV9
TGTGCCAGCAGCCCGTCGACTAGCAACCAAGAGACCCAGTACTTC
CASSPSTSNQETQYF
>-|TRBJ1-5|-|TRBV30
TGTGCCTGGAGTGTACGATCGGGAAAGCCCAATCAGCCCCAGCATTTT
CAWSVRSGKPNQPQHF
>-|TRBJ1-1|once|TRBV11-2
TGTGCCAGCAGCTTAGACAGGGTGAACACTGAAGCTTTCTTT
CASSLDRVNTEAFF
>TRBD1|TRBJ1-3|-|TRBV5-1
TGCGCCAGCAGCTTTGCGCCCGGGACAGGGGCTGGAAACACCATATATTTT
CASSFAPGTGAGNTIYF
>TRBD2|TRBJ2-1|-|TRBV7-3
TGTGCCAGCAGCTTAAGACTAGCGCTGATCAATGAGCAGTTCTTC
CASSLRLALINEQFF
>TRBD1|TRBJ2-7|-|TRBV6-5
TGTGCCAGCAAGATGGACAGGGTTTTGTCCTACGAGCAGTACTTC
CASKMDRVLSYEQYF
>TRBD1|TRBJ1-1|-|TRBV2
TGTGCCAGCAGTTTCGCACAGGGGAGCACTGAAGCTTTCTTT
CASSFAQGSTEAFF
>-|TRBJ1-1|-|TRBV7-6
TGTGCCAGCAGCCCTACGGACGGCCTCCGAGGGGAAGCTTTCTTT
CASSPTDGLRGEAFF
>-|TRBJ1-1|-|TRBV7-6
TGTGCCAGCAGCTTAGAGGAGACGAACACTGAAGCTTTCTTT
CASSLEETNTEAFF
>-|TRBJ2-1|-|TRBV19
TGTGCCAGTAGTATAGCGCCGGGGGTGGCGGAAAGCTCCTACAATGAGCAGTTCTTC
CASSIAPGVAESSYNEQFF
>-|TRBJ1-2|once|TRBV11-2
TGTGCCAGCAGTCAGGCCCCAAGGGGGTATGGCTACACCTTC
CASSQAPRGYGYTF
>-|TRBJ2-7|-|TRBV14
TGTGCCAGCAGCCACCTTGTCACAGCCCCCGGCGAGCAGTACTTC
CASSHLVTAPGEQYF
>TRBD1|TRBJ2-3|-|TRBV5-6
TGTGCCAGCAGCTTGTGGGGACAGGGGGCCACAGATACGCAGTATTTT
CASSLWGQGATDTQYF
>TRBD2|TRBJ2-7|-|TRBV7-9
TGTGCCAGCAGCTCTTTTAGCGGGAGATCCGAGCAGTACTTC
CASSSFSGRSEQYF
>-|TRBJ2-2|-|TRBV5-1
TGCGCCAGCAGCCCGGGGGGCCAGGGGGCCGATACCGGGGAGCTGTTTTTT
CASSPGGQGADTGELFF
>-|TRBJ1-2|-|TRBV11-1
TGTGCCAGCAGTCACCAGGGGTATGGCTACACCTTC
CASSHQGYGYTF
>TRBD2|TRBJ2-3|-|TRBV9
TGTGCCAGCAGCGTAGCGGCTAGCGGTCTAAGCGCAGATACGCAGTATTTT
CASSVAASGLSADTQYF
>-|TRBJ1-2|-|TRBV5-1
TGCGCCAGCAGCCCATTGGGCGATGGCTACACCTTC
CASSPLGDGYTF
>-|TRBJ1-6|-|TRBV7-6
TGTGCCAGCAGCTACGGGAATTCACCCCTCCACTTT
CASSYGNSPLHF
>-|TRBJ1-6|-|TRBV11-2
TGTGCCAGCAGCTTTACTCCCGGGACACTTAGTTCACCCCTCCACTTT
CASSFTPGTLSSPLHF
>-|TRBJ2-5|-|TRBV5-1
TGCGCCAGCAGCCCCGGGACTTACCTTGACGAGACCCAGTACTTC
CASSPGTYLDETQYF
>-|TRBJ2-3|-|TRBV28
TGTGCCAGCAGTTTGTCGAGGAGCAGCACAGATACGCAGTATTTT
CASSLSRSSTDTQYF
>-|TRBJ1-4|-|TRBV19
TGTGCCAGTAGTTCACTACAGGGTACTAATGAAAAACTGTTTTTT
CASSSLQGTNEKLFF
>-|TRBJ1-2|-|TRBV6-5
TGTGCCAGCAGTTCCGACAGCCCCTTTAACTATGGCTACACCTTC
CASSSDSPFNYGYTF
>TRBD2|TRBJ2-3|-|TRBV7-2
TGTGCCAGCAGCCGCGGACTAGCGGCTAGCACAGATACGCAGTATTTT
CASSRGLAASTDTQYF
>-|TRBJ2-1|once|TRBV28
TGTGCCAGCAGCATCAATGAGCAGTTCTTC
CASSINEQFF
>TRBD1|TRBJ1-2|-|TRBV4-2
TGTGCCAGCAGCCTTGGACAGGAGACTAACTATGGCTACACCTTC
CASSLGQETNYGYTF
>TRBD2|TRBJ2-1|-|TRBV5-6
TGTGCCAGCAGCTTGGGGCGGGAGGGCTACAATGAGCAGTTCTTC
CASSLGREGYNEQFF
>-|TRBJ2-7|once|TRBV7-2
TGTGCCAGCAGCTTAGGGGACAACCCCCACGAGCAGTACTTC
CASSLGDNPHEQYF
>-|TRBJ1-1|-|TRBV5-1
TGCGCCAGCAGCTTGGCCGGCGGGGGATCTGAAGCTTTCTTT
CASSLAGGGSEAFF
>TRBD1|TRBJ1-1|-|TRBV13
TGTGCCAGCAGCCGCCGGGACAGGGCCTTAGAAGCTTTCTTT
CASSRRDRALEAFF
>TRBD1|TRBJ2-2|-|TRBV5-4
TGTGCCAGCAGCCCCGGGACAGGCCCCAAGGTGACCGGGGAGCTGTTTTTT
CASSPGTGPKVTGELFF
>-|TRBJ1-1|-|TRBV30
TGTGCCTGGAGTGTACAGGCAGGGAAGGGCACTGAAGCTTTCTTT
CAWSVQAGKGTEAFF
>-|TRBJ2-1|-|TRBV7-9
TGTGCCAGCAGCTTACCTCGATGGCCGTCCTACAATGAGCAGTTCTTC
CASSLPRWPSYNEQFF
>-|TRBJ1-2|-|TRBV15
TGTGCCACCAGCAGAGTGGGGGGGACGGATGGCTACACCTTC
CATSRVGGTDGYTF
>TRBD1|TRBJ1-1|-|TRBV5-6
TGTGCCAGCAGCTTCGGACCCAGGGGGCAGGACACTGAAGCTTTCTTT
CASSFGPRGQDTEAFF
>TRBD1|TRBJ2-1|-|TRBV7-2
TGTGCCAGCAGTCAACCCGGGACAGGGCTTAACAATGAGCAGTTCTTC
CASSQPGTGLNNEQFF
>-|TRBJ2-1|-|TRBV28
TGTGCCAGCAGCCCTCTAGTGCGGGAGCAGTTCTTC
CASSPLVREQFF
>-|TRBJ1-1|-|TRBV5-1
TGCGCCAGCGGGGGAGTCGGGGGGAACACTGAAGCTTTCTTT
CASGGVGGNTEAFF
>TRBD2|TRBJ2-3|few|TRBV2
TGTGCCAGCAGCAGACTAGCGGGTAACACAGATACGCAGTATTTT
CASSRLAGNTDTQYF
>TRBD2|TRBJ2-1|-|TRBV7-2
TGTGCCAGCAGCTTAGCGGCTAGCGGGAGGGACAATGAGCAGTTCTTC
CASSLAASGRDNEQFF
>-|TRBJ2-5|-|TRBV7-8
TGTGCCAGCAGCCCCGGGGGATACCAAGAGACCCAGTACTTC
CASSPGGYQETQYF
>TRBD1|TRBJ2-3|-|TRBV23-1
TGCGCCAGCAGTCAACCCCTAGGGGGCAGGGAAGATACGCAGTATTTT
CASSQPLGGREDTQYF
>TRBD2|TRBJ2-5|-|TRBV11-1
TGTGCCAGCAGCTTAGTGGGGGGGGTAGGGACCCAGTACTTC
CASSLVGGVGTQYF
>-|TRBJ2-7|-|TRBV28
TGTGCCAGCACCGGCGAGGTGCGGGACCCTTACGAGCAGTACTTC
CASTGEVRDPYEQYF
>TRBD1|TRBJ1-1|-|TRBV19
TGTGCCAGTAGTAAACTCGGGACAGGGCCAGTAGCTTTCTTT
CASSKLGTGPVAFF
>-|TRBJ1-5|-|TRBV19
TGTGCCAGTAGTATAGGGTGGGAGTCCAATCAGCCCCAGCATTTT
CASSIGWESNQPQHF
>-|TRBJ2-1|-|TRBV7-2
TGTGCCAGCAGCTTAGCCCGGACGGCACTGGGGGGAAATGAGCAGTTCTTC
CASSLARTALGGNEQFF
>-|TRBJ2-1|-|TRBV4-2
TGTGCCAGCAGCCAAGGGTCAGCGCCCAGGGACTACAATGAGCAGTTCTTC
CASSQGSAPRDYNEQFF